This is a list of T cell receptor beta chains from one sample in a study of CD4+ T cells in melanoma. The assay was immunoSEQ multiplex PCR, and TCRdb's table has in-frame clones only and misses some. In the table there are over 130,000 clones, about nine tenths of which are singletons. The origin of the receptors is a human donor with melanoma. Both conserved end residues are part of each CDR3. The D gene is left open where the match is weak. Part of the rows lack a size; the others show once, few, many or a class for expanded clones.

TRBV5-1	-	few	TRBJ1-2	CASRIDIGGGYTF	TGCGCCAGCAGGATAGACATTGGAGGAGGCTACACCTTC
TRBV5-1	TRBD1	-	TRBJ1-4	CASSEGTGVEKLFF	TGCGCCAGCAGCGAGGGGACAGGCGTTGAAAAACTGTTTTTT
TRBV6-6	TRBD1	-	TRBJ2-7	CASRARQGYEQYF	TGTGCCAGCAGGGCCCGACAGGGCTACGAGCAGTACTTC
TRBV30	TRBD1	-	TRBJ2-6	CAWSPAFWDRVSGANVLTF	TGTGCCTGGAGTCCGGCTTTTTGGGACAGGGTTTCTGGGGCCAACGTCCTGACTTTC
TRBV6-1	TRBD1	-	TRBJ1-2	CASTPGGANYGYTF	TGTGCCAGCACCCCAGGGGGAGCTAACTATGGCTACACCTTC
TRBV25-1	-	once	TRBJ2-3	CASSELMVRDTQYF	TGTGCCAGCAGTGAATTAATGGTCCGAGATACGCAGTATTTT
TRBV19	-	-	TRBJ1-5	CASSIEGHVRLSNQPQHF	TGTGCCAGTAGTATAGAGGGACACGTAAGACTTAGCAATCAGCCCCAGCATTTT
TRBV5-1	-	once	TRBJ2-7	CASSLPGPNGYEQYF	TGCGCCAGCAGCTTGCCGGGACCAAACGGTTACGAGCAGTACTTC
TRBV28	TRBD2	few	TRBJ2-7	CASSTGLAGGEQYF	TGTGCCAGCAGTACGGGACTAGCGGGCGGGGAGCAGTACTTC
TRBV5-6	TRBD1	-	TRBJ2-7	CASSWDRAISEQYF	TGTGCCAGCAGCTGGGACAGGGCAATCTCCGAGCAGTACTTC
TRBV20-1	-	-	TRBJ1-1	CSAPCTEAFF	TGCAGTGCTCCTTGCACTGAAGCTTTCTTT
TRBV5-6	TRBD2	once	TRBJ2-3	CASSLGRLAGGSYTQYF	TGTGCCAGCAGCTTGGGGCGACTAGCGGGGGGTAGCTATACGCAGTATTTT
TRBV28	-	-	TRBJ1-6	CASSLVRGGLSSYNSPLHF	TGTGCCAGCAGTTTAGTACGGGGGGGATTAAGCTCCTATAATTCACCCCTCCACTTT
TRBV10-1	-	-	TRBJ2-1	CASSDRLRVNEQFF	TGCGCCAGCAGTGACCGGCTCAGAGTCAATGAGCAGTTCTTC
TRBV2	TRBD1	-	TRBJ2-2	CAGGDRRTGELFF	TGTGCCGGTGGGGACAGGCGCACCGGGGAGCTGTTTTTT
TRBV29-1	TRBD1	-	TRBJ1-4	CSVPGQGHEKLFF	TGCAGCGTACCGGGACAGGGGCATGAAAAACTGTTTTTT
TRBV5-1	-	-	TRBJ2-7	CASSLAGVYEQYF	TGCGCCAGCAGCTTGGCGGGGGTCTACGAGCAGTACTTC
TRBV6-6	TRBD1	-	TRBJ2-1	CASSYKGQGFNEQFF	TGTGCCAGCAGTTACAAGGGACAGGGTTTCAATGAGCAGTTCTTC
TRBV5-1	TRBD1	-	TRBJ1-1	CASRDEGAGYF	TGCGCCAGCAGAGATGAGGGGGCAGGCTACTTT
TRBV29-1	-	-	TRBJ1-1	CSVEYQGATEAFF	TGCAGCGTTGAATACCAGGGCGCGACTGAAGCTTTCTTT
TRBV19	TRBD1	-	TRBJ1-4	CASRLQGAGEKLFF	TGTGCCAGTAGGCTACAGGGGGCAGGTGAAAAACTGTTTTTT
TRBV16	-	-	TRBJ2-7	CASSQSVVGGDTRYF	TGTGCCAGCAGCCAATCGGTGGTTGGGGGCGATACGCGGTACTTC
TRBV7-2	TRBD2	-	TRBJ2-7	CASSRGLAVNYEQYF	TGTGCCAGCAGCCGAGGACTAGCGGTGAACTACGAGCAGTACTTC
TRBV11-2	-	-	TRBJ2-5	CASSAGMGRETQYF	TGTGCCAGCAGCGCCGGTATGGGGCGAGAGACCCAGTACTTC
TRBV5-1	-	-	TRBJ1-4	CASSLAPTTNEKLFF	TGCGCCAGCAGCTTGGCGCCCACAACTAATGAAAAACTGTTTTTT
TRBV6-1	-	-	TRBJ2-7	CASSETGYYEQYF	TGTGCCAGCAGTGAAACAGGGTACTACGAGCAGTACTTC
TRBV2	-	-	TRBJ1-1	CASGGSEAFF	TGTGCCAGCGGGGGGTCTGAAGCTTTCTTT
TRBV30	-	-	TRBJ2-7	CAWSEQGYEQYF	TGTGCCTGGAGTGAACAGGGCTACGAGCAGTACTTC
TRBV6-6	TRBD2	-	TRBJ2-3	CASTQRGGRTDTQYF	TGTGCCAGCACCCAGCGGGGGGGTCGCACAGATACGCAGTATTTT
TRBV6-1	-	-	TRBJ1-1	CASRGPMGTEAFF	TGTGCCAGCAGGGGCCCGATGGGCACTGAAGCTTTCTTT
TRBV6-1	TRBD1	-	TRBJ1-5	CASADRGDQPQHF	TGTGCCAGTGCGGACAGGGGAGATCAGCCCCAGCATTTT
TRBV5-1	-	-	TRBJ1-1	CASSLYGGQGTEAFF	TGCGCCAGCAGCTTGTACGGGGGGCAGGGCACTGAAGCTTTCTTT
TRBV11-2	-	-	TRBJ1-1	CASSLDRGGGAEAFF	TGTGCCAGCAGCTTAGATCGCGGGGGGGGCGCTGAAGCTTTCTTT
TRBV19	-	-	TRBJ1-2	CASSLEPAGLGYGYTF	TGTGCCAGTAGTCTAGAACCGGCCGGGTTGGGGTATGGCTACACCTTC
TRBV5-4	-	-	TRBJ1-1	CASSPKGQGYNTEAFF	TGTGCCAGCAGCCCCAAAGGGCAGGGCTATAACACTGAAGCTTTCTTT
TRBV6-5	-	-	TRBJ2-5	CASSYGDPYVQTQYF	TGTGCCAGCAGTTACGGGGATCCTTACGTGCAGACCCAGTACTTC
TRBV14	TRBD1	-	TRBJ2-1	CASSQGTGGGEQFF	TGTGCCAGCAGCCAAGGGACAGGGGGCGGTGAGCAGTTCTTC